Listed below are T cell receptor beta chains from one sample, sequenced in a study of early T cells in non-severe SARS-CoV-2 infection. TCRdb re-called the 5' RACE reads through MiXCR, storing one row per CDR3 protein. The data show around 76,000 distinct CDR3 sequences, about 14% seen once. Sequencing was performed on whole blood, taken at baseline. The receptors shown here come from an adult who was a healthcare worker with PCR-confirmed SARS-CoV-2 infection or an uninfected control (not recorded which). Each CDR3 is given with its conserved first and last residue. A D gene is named only where the DNA matches it firmly. Rows give clone size only sometimes, using once, few, many, or a class for an expanded clone.

abundance	j_gene	d_gene	v_gene	CDR3aa	CDR3nt
few	TRBJ2-1	NA	TRBV24-1	CATSSGSYNEQFF	TGTGCCACCAGTTCCGGGTCTTACAATGAGCAGTTCTTC
few	TRBJ2-1	NA	TRBV6-2/TRBV6-3	CASSGDSAHNEQFF	TGTGCCAGCAGTGGGGACTCCGCCCACAATGAGCAGTTCTTC
few	TRBJ1-2	NA	TRBV27	CASSPADNSLGYTF	TGTGCCAGCAGTCCCGCTGATAACTCCCTTGGCTACACCTTC
many	TRBJ2-2	NA	TRBV12-3/TRBV12-4	CASSLGAGELFF	TGTGCCAGCAGTTTGGGGGCCGGGGAGCTGTTTTTT
few	TRBJ2-1	TRBD2	TRBV12-3/TRBV12-4	CASRQSGRAYNEQFF	TGTGCCAGCAGACAGAGCGGGAGGGCTTACAATGAGCAGTTCTTC
NA	TRBJ2-4	NA	TRBV7-6	CASSLGPVENIQYF	TGTGCCAGCAGCTTAGGTCCGGTAGAAAACATTCAGTACTTC
few	TRBJ2-3	TRBD2	TRBV20-1	CSAQMRTSGTDTQYF	TGCAGTGCCCAAATGAGGACTAGCGGCACAGATACGCAGTATTTT
NA	TRBJ2-5	NA	TRBV7-2	CASTLRAQETQYF	TGTGCCAGCACCCTGCGGGCCCAAGAGACCCAGTACTTC
many	TRBJ2-7	NA	TRBV6-1	CASSAVYSGEQYF	TGTGCCAGCAGTGCCGTCTATTCGGGGGAGCAGTACTTC
NA	TRBJ2-3	TRBD2	TRBV15	CATSMEGGLGADTQYF	TGTGCCACCAGCATGGAAGGGGGACTAGGGGCAGATACGCAGTATTTT
few	TRBJ1-6	NA	TRBV7-9	CASSLVGTAQSPLHF	TGTGCCAGCAGCTTAGTCGGGACGGCCCAGTCACCCCTCCACTTT
few	TRBJ2-6	NA	TRBV12-3/TRBV12-4	CASSFPGANVLTF	TGTGCCAGCAGTTTCCCTGGGGCCAACGTCCTGACTTTC
many	TRBJ2-1	NA	TRBV7-9	CASSLAAVYNEQFF	TGTGCCAGCAGCTTGGCGGCGGTCTACAATGAGCAGTTCTTC
NA	TRBJ2-7	TRBD1	TRBV2	CASRRDRGPHEQYF	TGTGCCAGCCGCCGGGACAGGGGGCCCCACGAGCAGTACTTC
many	TRBJ2-7	NA	TRBV20-1	CSAREGARGYEQYF	TGCAGTGCTAGAGAGGGGGCTAGAGGATACGAGCAGTACTTC
NA	TRBJ2-2	TRBD2	TRBV18	CASSPPTWREPNTGELFF	TGTGCCAGCTCACCACCGACTTGGCGGGAGCCGAACACCGGGGAGCTGTTTTTT
NA	TRBJ1-2	NA	TRBV5-4	CASSVRTDSTGYTF	TGTGCCAGCAGCGTGCGGACGGACAGTACAGGCTACACCTTC
few	TRBJ2-2	TRBD2	TRBV19	CASSSTSGSLSTGELFF	TGTGCCAGTAGTTCAACTAGCGGGAGTCTGAGCACCGGGGAGCTGTTTTTT
NA	TRBJ2-4	TRBD1	TRBV30	CACTTVSGQPTKNIQYF	TGTGCCTGTACGACGGTGTCGGGACAGCCAACCAAAAACATTCAGTACTTC
few	TRBJ2-3	TRBD1	TRBV9	CASSVDGTGALSTDTQYF	TGTGCCAGCAGCGTAGACGGGACAGGGGCTCTTAGCACAGATACGCAGTATTTT
few	TRBJ2-3	TRBD2	TRBV2	CASSPGEGPDTQYF	TGTGCCAGCAGCCCGGGGGAGGGCCCAGATACGCAGTATTTT
many	TRBJ2-3	NA	TRBV7-3	CASSSLGGAPSSTDTQYF	TGTGCCAGCAGCTCCTTGGGGGGAGCCCCCTCTAGCACAGATACGCAGTATTTT
few	TRBJ2-2	NA	TRBV6-1	CALGQTNTGELFF	TGTGCCCTCGGGCAAACGAACACCGGGGAGCTGTTTTTT
once	TRBJ2-7	TRBD2	TRBV28	CASSAGTSGRAEQYF	TGTGCCAGCAGCGCAGGGACTAGCGGGAGAGCCGAGCAGTACTTC
few	TRBJ1-1	TRBD1	TRBV19	CASSMPTGGWTEAFF	TGTGCCAGTAGTATGCCAACAGGGGGATGGACTGAAGCTTTCTTT
few	TRBJ2-3	NA	TRBV2	CASSTRTTDTQYF	TGTGCCAGCAGCACCCGTACGACAGATACGCAGTATTTT
few	TRBJ2-1	NA	TRBV20-1	CSARVDSQGFF	TGCAGTGCTAGAGTAGACTCCCAGGGGTTCTTC
NA	TRBJ2-7	NA	TRBV20-1	CSASRGIDEQYF	TGCAGTGCTAGCAGGGGTATCGACGAGCAGTACTTC
many	TRBJ2-7	NA	TRBV9	CASSVGYQGTSYEQYF	TGTGCCAGCAGCGTAGGATACCAGGGAACGTCCTACGAGCAGTACTTC
few	TRBJ1-2	NA	TRBV3-1	CASSQGRDGYTF	TGTGCCAGCAGCCAAGGGAGAGATGGCTACACCTTC
NA	TRBJ1-1	TRBD1	TRBV2	CASSVTGRNTEAFF	TGTGCCAGCAGCGTGACAGGGAGGAACACTGAAGCTTTCTTT
few	TRBJ1-1	TRBD1	TRBV7-3	CASSPGQGMGNAEAFF	TGTGCCAGCAGCCCAGGACAGGGAATGGGAAACGCTGAAGCTTTCTTT
few	TRBJ2-3	NA	TRBV19	CATAPSTDTQYF	TGTGCTACAGCCCCTAGCACAGATACGCAGTATTTT
many	TRBJ2-2	NA	TRBV24-1	CATSRGVGPFPGELFF	TGTGCCACCAGCCGAGGGGTGGGGCCTTTCCCCGGGGAGCTGTTTTTT
few	TRBJ2-5	NA	TRBV20-1	CSARDAERQETQYF	TGCAGTGCTAGAGATGCCGAGCGCCAAGAGACCCAGTACTTC
NA	TRBJ1-1	NA	TRBV18	CASSPLVGERNTEAFF	TGTGCCAGCTCACCTCTGGTGGGTGAGCGGAACACTGAAGCTTTCTTT
many	TRBJ2-3	NA	TRBV7-9	CASSFGGPDTQYF	TGTGCCAGCAGCTTCGGGGGGCCAGATACGCAGTATTTT
NA	TRBJ2-7	NA	TRBV7-9	CASSSSAITGSYEQYF	TGTGCCAGCAGCTCTTCAGCGATCACAGGCTCCTACGAGCAGTACTTC
few	TRBJ2-7	TRBD2	TRBV20-1	CSARVAGGPTYEQYF	TGCAGTGCTAGAGTAGCGGGAGGGCCAACCTACGAGCAGTACTTC
few	TRBJ2-1	TRBD2	TRBV6-5	CASRLAGGPYNEQFF	TGTGCCAGCAGACTAGCGGGAGGGCCCTACAATGAGCAGTTCTTC
few	TRBJ2-3	TRBD2	TRBV7-6	CASSLEAGFTDTQYF	TGTGCCAGCAGCTTAGAAGCGGGATTCACAGATACGCAGTATTTT
NA	TRBJ2-1	NA	TRBV7-3	CASSLADSSYNEQFF	TGTGCCAGCAGCTTAGCGGATAGCTCCTACAATGAGCAGTTCTTC
few	TRBJ2-1	NA	TRBV24-1	CATSGFSSHSYNEQFF	TGTGCCACCAGTGGGTTTAGCTCCCACTCCTACAATGAGCAGTTCTTC
NA	TRBJ2-2	NA	TRBV12-3/TRBV12-4	CASSLREVSGELFF	TGTGCCAGCAGTTTAAGGGAAGTGTCCGGGGAGCTGTTTTTT
NA	TRBJ2-3	NA	TRBV20-1	CSARDLRGRTDTQYF	TGCAGTGCTAGAGATCTCCGGGGCCGCACAGATACGCAGTATTTT
NA	TRBJ2-2	TRBD1	TRBV7-6	CASRDDRGIPNTGELFF	TGTGCCAGCAGGGACGACAGGGGGATCCCGAACACCGGGGAGCTGTTTTTT
NA	TRBJ2-5	NA	TRBV20-1	CSARVGVVRGGETQYF	TGCAGTGCTAGAGTGGGCGTGGTGCGGGGAGGAGAGACCCAGTACTTC
few	TRBJ2-1	NA	TRBV5-1	CASSRTQTSTQRRNEQFF	TGCGCCAGCAGCCGGACCCAAACTAGCACCCAAAGGCGTAATGAGCAGTTCTTC
NA	TRBJ1-2	NA	TRBV19	CASSMGRSLYGYTF	TGTGCCAGTAGTATGGGGCGGAGTCTCTATGGCTACACCTTC
NA	TRBJ2-7	TRBD1	TRBV9	CASSGDSHYEQYF	TGTGCCAGCAGCGGGGACAGTCACTACGAGCAGTACTTC
NA	TRBJ2-1	TRBD2	TRBV3-1	CASSQGGSGREDEQFF	TGTGCCAGCAGCCAAGGCGGGAGCGGGAGGGAAGATGAGCAGTTCTTC
many	TRBJ2-7	NA	TRBV19	CASNPTGASYEQYF	TGTGCCAGTAACCCGACAGGAGCATCCTACGAGCAGTACTTC
few	TRBJ2-5	NA	TRBV11-2	CASSYGRGETQYF	TGTGCCAGCAGCTATGGCAGGGGAGAGACCCAGTACTTC
NA	TRBJ2-4	NA	TRBV28	CASSFQEYDKNIQYF	TGTGCCAGCAGTTTCCAAGAATATGACAAAAACATTCAGTACTTC
many	TRBJ1-2	TRBD1	TRBV20-1	CSASRGRVYGYTF	TGCAGTGCTTCCAGGGGGCGAGTCTATGGCTACACCTTC
NA	TRBJ2-7	NA	TRBV7-9	CASSLTGQSYEQYF	TGTGCCAGCAGCTTAACGGGACAAAGCTACGAGCAGTACTTC
many	TRBJ2-1	TRBD2	TRBV20-1	CSVAGGRNEQFF	TGCAGTGTGGCGGGGGGCCGGAATGAGCAGTTCTTC